The 25 T cell receptor beta chains below come from one sample, sequenced in a study of blood T cell repertoires in COVID-19. Only in-frame clones appear in the TCRdb table, and some are missing; sequencing was by immunoSEQ multiplex PCR. The table has roughly 300,000 clones, approximately 88% seen once; the top ten hold roughly 9%. The sample was peripheral blood. The receptors were gathered from a man aged 18 to 35 with active or convalescent COVID-19.

This clone was seen just once. The chain uses TRBV21-1 and TRBJ1-1; the table gives TRBD1 as D, unverified against the DNA. TRBV21-1 is a known pseudogene. The CDR3 is 15 residues long. For the CDR3, the DNA is TGTGCCAGCAGCAAACTCGCAGGGTTTGTCACTGAAGCTTTCTTT. Translating it yields CASSKLAGFVTEAFF.

The chain joins TRBV10-3 to TRBJ2-5, with 13 bases matching TRBD2. CDR3 length equals 16 residues. V trimming: 4 bases; J trimming: 6 bases; junction bases outside the gene matches: 8. Germline CDR1 and CDR2: ENHRY and SYGVKD. CDR3 in DNA: TGTGCCATCAGTGGGACTAGCGGGGGTCTTGAAAAGACCCAGTACTTC. Translating it yields CAISGTSGGLEKTQYF.

CDR3 protein: CASSLQQGARGTQYF. Written as DNA, the CDR3 is TGTGCCAGCAGTCTCCAACAGGGGGCTCGGGGTACGCAGTATTTT. This sequence joins TRBV27 and TRBJ2-3; 9 bases are shared with TRBD1. The CDR3 has 15 amino acids. The trim removed 5 bases at V and 8 bases at J, leaving 11 bases unmatched. Germline CDR1 is MNHEY and CDR2 is SMNVEV (reference sequence).

The chain links TRBV7-2 to TRBJ2-3, with D perhaps TRBD1 (5 bases). V lost 5 bases, J lost 3 bases, and 9 bases lay in between. Germline values: CDR1 SGHTA, CDR2 FQGNSA. The CDR3 is made up of 13 amino acids. Written as DNA, the CDR3 is TGTGCCAGCAGCCCCAGGGCAACAGATACGCAGTATTTT. This encodes CASSPRATDTQYF.

The chain uses TRBV6-6 and TRBJ1-5; 10 nucleotides align to TRBD1. With V trimmed by 6 bases and J by 5 bases, 10 bases remained unmatched. CDR1 is MNHNY, CDR2 SVGAGI, per germline (reference sequence). This CDR3 has 16 amino acids. CDR3 nucleotide sequence: TGTGCCAGCAGCCCCGGGACAGGGGTTGCAGATCAGCCCCAGCATTTT. It encodes CASSPGTGVADQPQHF.

This chain uses TRBV29-1 with TRBJ1-1, with D uncertain. Germline-derived CDR1 and CDR2 are SQVTM and ANQGSEA. The CDR3 spans 15 residues. The V end lost 4 bases, the J end lost 0 bases, and 15 bases lay between the germline ends. The CDR3 DNA reads as TGCAGCGTTGTGGTGCGGTCGGTTATGAACACTGAAGCTTTCTTT. This codes for CSVVVRSVMNTEAFF.

The V gene is TRBV10-3, the J gene TRBJ2-5; TRBD2 might be the D (7 bases). Trimming pared 7 bases from V and 5 bases from J, leaving 14 bases between. Germline loops: CDR1 ENHRY, CDR2 SYGVKD. This CDR3 comprises 13 residues. CDR3 nucleotides: TGTGCCATCAAGGGGGGGGCCCGGGAGACCCAGTACTTC. Translating it yields CAIKGGARETQYF.

The chain is built from TRBV5-6 and TRBJ1-1, with D maybe TRBD1 (5 bases). V gave up 0 bases and J gave up 3 bases, with 12 bases separating them. The CDR3 is made up of 15 amino acids. Per germline, CDR1 SGHDT and CDR2 YYEEEE. CDR3 nucleotide sequence: TGTGCCAGCAGCTTGGCCTGGGGGGTGGACACTGAAGCTTTCTTT. Translation gives CASSLAWGVDTEAFF.

This clone occurred a few times. This chain links TRBV19 with TRBJ2-1; D might be TRBD1 (5 bases). The germline V gene encodes CDR1 LNHDA and CDR2 SQIVND (reference sequence). CDR3 length: 15 residues. Trimming took 4 bases from V and 10 from J, leaving 20 bases between them. DNA of the CDR3: TGTGCCAGTAGTACGCTATCGACAGTATCGTTCGAGCAGTTCTTC. Translated: CASSTLSTVSFEQFF.

The chain links TRBV9 to TRBJ1-1; D remains unclear. The CDR3 is made up of 13 amino acids. Between the trimmed V and J ends, which lost 3 bases and 1 base, there was a span of 7 bases. The germline V gene encodes CDR1 SGDLS and CDR2 YYNGEE. CDR3 nucleotides: TGTGCCAGCAGCGCCGTCGGGAACACTGAAGCTTTCTTT. Translating it yields CASSAVGNTEAFF. Supplemented by reference TRBV9 and TRBJ1-1, the full variable domain reads DSGVTQTPKHLITATGQRVTLRCSPRSGDLSVYWYQQSLDQGLQFLIQYYNGEERAKGNILERFSAQQFPDLHSELNLSSLELGDSALYFCASSAVGNTEAFFGQGTRLTVV.

V is TRBV12-3 or TRBV12-4 and J is TRBJ2-1; no clear D. The CDR3 runs 12 residues. Trimming stripped 3 bases from V and 7 bases from J, with 7 bases between. The CDR3 region has the DNA TGTGCCAGCAGTTTTTCCCCTAATGAGCAGTTCTTC. This sequence encodes CASSFSPNEQFF.

The rearrangement links TRBV6-5 to TRBJ2-7; perhaps TRBD1 as D (6 bases). The CDR3 extends over 16 amino acids. V was cut by 1 base and J by 3 bases, with 16 bases left in between. Germline values: CDR1 MNHEY, CDR2 SVGAGI. The CDR3 sequence is CASSYYLRDTIYEQYF. In DNA, the CDR3 is TGTGCCAGCAGTTACTATCTCCGGGACACGATCTACGAGCAGTACTTC.

This chain connects TRBV11-2 to TRBJ2-1; the match to TRBD2 covers 8 bases. CDR1 is SGHAT and CDR2 is FQNNGV in the germline V gene. Trimming at V came to 4 bases and at J to 12 bases, leaving 5 bases not matched to a gene. The CDR3 has 12 amino acids. The CDR3 DNA reads TGTGCCAGCAGCTCCTCGGGGGGGTGGCAGTTCTTC. This translates into CASSSSGGWQFF.

The chain uses TRBV5-1 and TRBJ2-3; 7 bases agree with TRBD1. The CDR3 extends over 15 amino acids. The V and J ends lost 4 bases and 0 bases, in that order; junction bases with no gene match: 5. The V gene's germline CDR1 is SGHRS and CDR2 YFSETQ. As DNA, the CDR3 is TGCGCCAGCAGCGTTTGGGACAGCAGCACAGATACGCAGTATTTT. Amino acids: CASSVWDSSTDTQYF. The full variable domain, in which reference TRBV5-1 and TRBJ2-3 provide the parts outside the CDR3, is KAGVTQTPRYLIKTRGQQVTLSCSPISGHRSVSWYQQTPGQGLQFLFEYFSETQRNKGNFPGRFSGRQFSNSRSEMNVSTLELGDSALYLCASSVWDSSTDTQYFGPGTRLTVL.

This clone was seen once. The V gene is TRBV7-2, the J gene TRBJ2-2, with D perhaps matching TRBD2 (5 bases). CDR1 SGHTA and CDR2 FQGNSA come from the germline V gene. This CDR3 has 16 residues. The V gene lost 2 bases and the J gene lost 1 base, with 11 bases spanning the gap. The CDR3 region has the DNA TGTGCCAGCAGCTTATCGAGGACTTTGAACACCGGGGAGCTGTTTTTT. As protein: CASSLSRTLNTGELFF. The whole variable domain, remainder taken from reference TRBV7-2 and TRBJ2-2, is GAGVSQSPSNKVTEKGKDVELRCDPISGHTALYWYRQSLGQGLEFLIYFQGNSAPDKSGLPSDRFSAERTGGSVSTLTIQRTQQEDSAVYLCASSLSRTLNTGELFFGEGSRLTVL.

This rearrangement joins TRBV7-6 to TRBJ2-6; D gene uncertain. Trimming took off 5 bases at V and 3 bases at J, with 14 bases between the two ends. Germline CDR1 is SGHVS and CDR2 is FNYEAQ. CDR3 length equals 16 residues. CDR3 bases: TGTGCCAGCAGCCCCGAACCGAGATATGGGGCCAACGTCCTGACTTTC. Its translation: CASSPEPRYGANVLTF.

The chain joins TRBV7-2 to TRBJ1-5; TRBD1 is a possible D gene (5 bases). Germline-derived CDR1 and CDR2 are SGHTA and FQGNSA. With 5 bases removed from V and 6 bases from J, the gap between germline ends came to 17 bases. This CDR3 is built from 15 residues. DNA for the CDR3: TGTGCCAGCAGCCGGGGGACGGGACGCGGTCAGCCCCAGCATTTT. Translated: CASSRGTGRGQPQHF.

The V and J genes are TRBV6-5 and TRBJ2-7, with 8 nucleotides matching TRBD1. CDR1 is MNHEY, CDR2 SVGAGI, per germline. Trimming cost V 5 bases and J 4 bases; bases outside gene matches: 10. This CDR3 is built from 15 residues. This chain's CDR3 is CASSRDRPEEYEQYF. In nucleotides, the CDR3 is TGTGCCAGCAGTCGGGACAGGCCGGAAGAGTACGAGCAGTACTTC.

The chain couples TRBV5-4 to TRBJ2-3; TRBD2 aligns across 8 bases. Trimming removed 0 bases from V and 3 bases from J; junction bases left unmatched: 3. This CDR3 is 15 amino acids long. Per germline, CDR1 SGHNT and CDR2 YYREEE (reference sequence). CDR3 bases: TGTGCCAGCAGCTTGGCCGGGGGGGGGACAGATACGCAGTATTTT. This encodes CASSLAGGGTDTQYF.

The chain links TRBV18 to TRBJ2-1; D gene ambiguous. The V gene lost 2 bases and the J gene lost 7 bases, with 6 bases spanning the gap. CDR1 KGHSH and CDR2 LQKENI come from the germline V gene. The CDR3 covers 12 residues. The CDR3: CASSPSLNEQFF. The CDR3 DNA reads as TGTGCCAGCTCACCATCTCTAAATGAGCAGTTCTTC.

The rearrangement uses TRBV7-9 and TRBJ2-7, with D maybe TRBD1 (6 bases). V shed 1 base and J shed 5 bases, with 15 bases lying between them. CDR1 is SEHNR and CDR2 is FQNEAQ in the germline V gene (reference sequence). The CDR3 contains 15 residues. The CDR3 loop reads CASSLVVGQRDEQYF. CDR3 DNA sequence: TGTGCCAGCAGCTTAGTGGTGGGACAAAGGGACGAGCAGTACTTC.

V and J are TRBV7-2 and TRBJ2-7, with D possibly being TRBD2 (5 bases). CDR1 is SGHTA, CDR2 FQGNSA, per germline. V lost 2 bases and J lost 2, with 7 bases in between. The CDR3 length is 13 residues. In DNA form, the CDR3 reads TGTGCCAGCAGCTTATCGGGAACCTACGAGCAGTACTTC. Translated: CASSLSGTYEQYF.

This chain uses TRBV12-5 with TRBJ1-1, with 8 bases matching TRBD1. J was trimmed by 3 bases and V by 3 bases; bases with no gene match: 6. Germline lookup yields CDR1 LGHNT and CDR2 FRNRAP. The CDR3 has 15 residues. The chain's CDR3 is CASGFPGGAYTEAFF. The CDR3 DNA reads as TGTGCTAGTGGTTTTCCAGGGGGCGCCTACACTGAAGCTTTCTTT.

The CDR3 region is CATSRGRGGSHEQYF. The CDR3 DNA reads as TGTGCCACCAGCAGAGGGCGGGGGGGAAGCCACGAGCAGTACTTC. The genes are TRBV15 and TRBJ2-7, with 9 nucleotides matching TRBD2. The J segment lost 5 bases and the V segment lost 1 base, leaving 6 bases of the junction unmatched. Germline CDR1 reads LNHNV; CDR2 reads YYDKDF (reference sequence). The CDR3 consists of 15 residues.

J is TRBJ1-2 and V is TRBV3-1 (or the pseudogene TRBV3-2); no clear D gene. There are 14 residues in the CDR3. Between the trimmed V and J ends, which lost 4 bases and 4 bases, there was a span of 13 bases. CDR1 is LGHDT, CDR2 YNNKEL, per germline (reference sequence). CDR3 sequence: CASSRKEGSYGYTF. In nucleotides, the CDR3 is TGTGCCAGCAGCCGAAAGGAGGGCAGCTATGGCTACACCTTC.